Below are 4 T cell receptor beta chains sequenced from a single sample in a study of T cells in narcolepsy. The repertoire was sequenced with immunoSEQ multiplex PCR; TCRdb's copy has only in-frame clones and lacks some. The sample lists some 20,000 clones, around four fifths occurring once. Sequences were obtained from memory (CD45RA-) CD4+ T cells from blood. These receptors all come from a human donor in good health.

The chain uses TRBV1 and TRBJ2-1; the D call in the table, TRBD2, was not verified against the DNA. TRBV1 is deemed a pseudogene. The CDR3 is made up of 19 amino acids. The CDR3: CTSSQEFHRTSGSYNEQFF. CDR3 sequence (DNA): TGCACCAGCAGCCAAGAATTCCACCGAACTAGCGGGTCCTACAATGAGCAGTTCTTC.

CDR3 sequence reads: CASSRTGAMNTEAFF. The CDR3 DNA reads as TGTGCCAGCAGCCGGACAGGGGCCATGAACACTGAAGCTTTCTTT. The chain recombines TRBV5-8 with TRBJ1-1; 9 nucleotides line up with TRBD1. V was clipped by 4 bases and J by 0 bases; unmatched bases: 4. Germline-derived CDR1 and CDR2 are SGHTS and YDEGEE. This CDR3 region has 15 residues.

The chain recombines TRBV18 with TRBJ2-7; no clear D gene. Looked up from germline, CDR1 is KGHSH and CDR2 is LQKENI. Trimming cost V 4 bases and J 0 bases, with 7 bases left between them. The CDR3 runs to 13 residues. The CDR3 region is CASSLAASYEQYF. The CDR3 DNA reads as TGTGCCAGCTCACTGGCGGCCTCCTACGAGCAGTACTTC. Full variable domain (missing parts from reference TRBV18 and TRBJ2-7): NAGVMQNPRHLVRRRGQEARLRCSPMKGHSHVYWYRQLPEEGLKFMVYLQKENIIDESGMPKERFSAEFPKEGPSILRIQQVVRGDSAAYFCASSLAASYEQYFGPGTRLTVT.

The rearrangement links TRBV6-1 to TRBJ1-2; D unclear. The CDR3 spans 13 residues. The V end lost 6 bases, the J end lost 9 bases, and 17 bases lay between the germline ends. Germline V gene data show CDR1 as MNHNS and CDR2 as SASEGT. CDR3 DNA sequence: TGTGCCAGCAGATTACACGTACCCACCAGCTACACCTTC. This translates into CASRLHVPTSYTF.